Only one count was recorded for the clone carrying this TCR beta chain. Mismatch with germline at one junction end may stem from a read error. This CDR3 contains 15 residues. CDR1 SGHRS and CDR2 YFSETQ come from the germline V gene. These data come from a study of blood T cell repertoires in COVID-19. Generated by immunoSEQ multiplex PCR, the TCRdb table keeps only in-frame clones and is missing some. The sample has 120,000 to 150,000 clones; approximately 85% are singletons. This TCR derives from an older woman with COVID-19, enrolled during active disease. The V call is TRBV5-1, the J call TRBJ2-2, with D possibly being TRBD2 (6 bases). Sequenced input: peripheral blood. Here the CDR3 DNA reads TGCGCCAACAGCACTACCGGGACTAACACCGGGGAGCTGTTTTTT. It yields the protein CANSTTGTNTGELFF.